A single TCR beta chain is shown here with its context. Its matching antigen is unknown. This sample was taken from a study of post-analysis software for immune sequencing data. Whole-study findings and limits: The five TRBV segments detected at higher frequency in patients than in controls included TRBV5-6, TRBV5-1 and TRBV20-1. Those samples that were prepared in the same batch co-clustered strongly by F measure.

The CDR3 length is 16 residues. V lost 1 base and J lost 8, with 18 bases in between. The germline V gene has CDR1 SGHAT and CDR2 FQNNGV. Every TCR beta cDNA library bore unique molecular identifiers. TCRdb itself ran the PCR reads through MiXCR, one entry per CDR3 protein. The sample consists of under 900,000 distinct CDR3 sequences, around 50% of them appearing once. The chain links TRBV11-2 to TRBJ2-1; D unresolved. This TCR derives from a girl under 18 with multiple sclerosis. Sequenced material: blood. CDR3 protein: CASSLVRRFSFYEQFF. CDR3 coding DNA: TGTGCCAGCAGCTTAGTACGCAGGTTTAGTTTCTATGAGCAGTTCTTC.